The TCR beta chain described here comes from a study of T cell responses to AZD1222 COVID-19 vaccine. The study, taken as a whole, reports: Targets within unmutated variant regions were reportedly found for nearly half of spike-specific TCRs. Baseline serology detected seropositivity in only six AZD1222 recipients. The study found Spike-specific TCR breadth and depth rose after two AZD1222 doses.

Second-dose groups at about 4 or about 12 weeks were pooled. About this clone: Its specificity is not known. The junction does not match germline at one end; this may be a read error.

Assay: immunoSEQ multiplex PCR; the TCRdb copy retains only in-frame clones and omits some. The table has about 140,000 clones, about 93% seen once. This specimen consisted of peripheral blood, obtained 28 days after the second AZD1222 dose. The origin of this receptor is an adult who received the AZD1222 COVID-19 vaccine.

The CDR3 reads CRGRARREAFF. CDR3 in DNA: TGCCGAGGGCGGGCGCGGCGTGAAGCTTTCTTT. This rearrangement joins TRBV6-5 to TRBJ1-1; D is uncertain. The CDR3 is 11 amino acids. The germline V gene encodes CDR1 MNHEY and CDR2 SVGAGI.